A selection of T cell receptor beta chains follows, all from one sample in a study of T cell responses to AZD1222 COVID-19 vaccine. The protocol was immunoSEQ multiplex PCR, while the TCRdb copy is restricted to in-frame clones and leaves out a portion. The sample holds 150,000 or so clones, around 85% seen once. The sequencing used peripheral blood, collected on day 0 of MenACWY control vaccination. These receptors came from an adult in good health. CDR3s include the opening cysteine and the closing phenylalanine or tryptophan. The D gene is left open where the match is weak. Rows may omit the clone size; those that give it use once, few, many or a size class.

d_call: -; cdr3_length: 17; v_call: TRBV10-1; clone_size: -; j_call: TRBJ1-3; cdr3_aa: CASRQTTGNLSGNTIYF; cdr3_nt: TGCGCCAGCAGACAAACGACAGGAAACCTCTCTGGAAACACCATATATTTT
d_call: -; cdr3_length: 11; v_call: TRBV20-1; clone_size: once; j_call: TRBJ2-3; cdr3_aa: CSRIGPDTQYF; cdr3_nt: TGCAGTCGCATCGGCCCAGATACGCAGTATTTT
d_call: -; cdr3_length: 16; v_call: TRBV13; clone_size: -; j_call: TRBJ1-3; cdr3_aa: CASSLGVKSGGNTIYF; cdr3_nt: TGTGCCAGCAGCTTAGGTGTGAAATCGGGCGGAAACACCATATATTTT
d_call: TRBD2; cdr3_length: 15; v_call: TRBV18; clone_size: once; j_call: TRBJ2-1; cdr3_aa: CASSPYSGRYNEQFF; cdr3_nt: TGTGCCAGCTCACCATATAGCGGGAGATACAATGAGCAGTTCTTC
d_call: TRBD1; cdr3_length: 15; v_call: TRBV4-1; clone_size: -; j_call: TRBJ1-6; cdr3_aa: CASSHRQGQGSPLHF; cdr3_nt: TGCGCCAGCAGCCACCGACAGGGGCAGGGATCACCCCTCCACTTT
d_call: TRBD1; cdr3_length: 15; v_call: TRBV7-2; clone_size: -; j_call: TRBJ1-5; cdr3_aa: CASSLAQGGVQPQHF; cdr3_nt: TGTGCCAGCAGCTTAGCACAGGGGGGGGTACAGCCCCAGCATTTT
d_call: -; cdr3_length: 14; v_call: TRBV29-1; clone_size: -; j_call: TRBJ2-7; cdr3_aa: CSVAGGPVSYEQYF; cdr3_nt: TGCAGCGTTGCAGGAGGCCCCGTCTCCTACGAGCAGTACTTC
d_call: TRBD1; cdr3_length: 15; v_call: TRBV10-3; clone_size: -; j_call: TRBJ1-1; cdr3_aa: CAISGQTGLGTEAFF; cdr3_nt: TGTGCCATCAGTGGCCAGACAGGGCTGGGCACTGAAGCTTTCTTT
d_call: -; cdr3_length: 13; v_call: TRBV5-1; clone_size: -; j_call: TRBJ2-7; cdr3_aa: CASSRAGVYEQYF; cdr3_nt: TGCGCCAGCAGTCGGGCAGGGGTCTACGAGCAGTACTTC
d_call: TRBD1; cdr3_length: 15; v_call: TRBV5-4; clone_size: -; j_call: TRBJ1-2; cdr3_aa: CASGQVETGGYGYTF; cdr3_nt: TGTGCCAGCGGGCAGGTTGAGACAGGGGGCTATGGCTACACCTTC
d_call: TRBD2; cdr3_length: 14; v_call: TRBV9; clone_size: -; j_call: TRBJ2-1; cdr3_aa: CASSVFGRTDEQFF; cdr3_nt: TGTGCCAGCAGCGTATTCGGGAGGACCGATGAGCAGTTCTTC
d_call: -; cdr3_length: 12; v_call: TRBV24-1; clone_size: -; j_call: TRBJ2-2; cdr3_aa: CATREGSGELFF; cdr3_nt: TGTGCCACCAGGGAGGGTTCCGGGGAGCTGTTTTTT
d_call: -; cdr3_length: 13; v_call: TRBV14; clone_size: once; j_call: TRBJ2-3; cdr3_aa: CASSQGGGDTQYF; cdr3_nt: TGTGCCAGCAGCCAAGGTGGGGGAGATACGCAGTATTTT
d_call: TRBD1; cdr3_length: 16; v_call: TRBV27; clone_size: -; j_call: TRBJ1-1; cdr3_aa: CASSLVIGGGYTEAFF; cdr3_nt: TGTGCCAGCAGTTTGGTCATAGGAGGGGGCTACACTGAAGCTTTCTTT
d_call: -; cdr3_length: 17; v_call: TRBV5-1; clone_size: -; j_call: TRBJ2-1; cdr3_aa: CASSFLGGRSTYNEQFF; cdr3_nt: TGCGCCAGCAGCTTCCTTGGGGGAAGATCTACCTACAATGAGCAGTTCTTC
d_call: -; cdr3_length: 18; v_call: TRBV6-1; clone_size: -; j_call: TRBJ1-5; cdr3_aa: CASSVIYGFGDSNQPQHF; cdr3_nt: TGTGCCAGCAGTGTAATATACGGTTTCGGGGATAGCAATCAGCCCCAGCATTTT
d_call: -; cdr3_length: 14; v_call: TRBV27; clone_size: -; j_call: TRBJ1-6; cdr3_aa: CASSYTLNNSPLHF; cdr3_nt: TGTGCCAGCAGTTACACACTCAATAATTCACCCCTCCACTTT
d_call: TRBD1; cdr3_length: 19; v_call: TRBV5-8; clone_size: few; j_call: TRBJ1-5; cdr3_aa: CASSLVRGRGPSDNQPQHF; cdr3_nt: TGTGCCAGCAGCTTGGTACGAGGCAGGGGGCCATCGGACAATCAGCCCCAGCATTTT
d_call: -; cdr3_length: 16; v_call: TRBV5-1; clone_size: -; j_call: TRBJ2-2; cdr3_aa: CASSLRTGGNTGELFF; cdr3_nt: TGCGCCAGCAGCTTAAGAACCGGGGGCAACACCGGGGAGCTGTTTTTT
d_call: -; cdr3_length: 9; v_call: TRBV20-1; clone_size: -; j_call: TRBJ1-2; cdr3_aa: CSASPRYTF; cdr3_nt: TGCAGTGCTAGCCCCCGCTACACCTTC
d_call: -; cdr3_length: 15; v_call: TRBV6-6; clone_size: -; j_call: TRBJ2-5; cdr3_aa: CASSHRALPGETQYF; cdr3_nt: TGTGCCAGCAGTCACCGGGCCTTACCGGGGGAGACCCAGTACTTC
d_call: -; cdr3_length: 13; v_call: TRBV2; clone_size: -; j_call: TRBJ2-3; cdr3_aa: CASGGPRGDTQYF; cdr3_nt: TGTGCCAGCGGGGGCCCCCGGGGAGATACGCAGTATTTT
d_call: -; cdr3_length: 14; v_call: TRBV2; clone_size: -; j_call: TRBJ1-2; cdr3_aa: CASSEPQGNYGYTF; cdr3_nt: TGTGCCAGCAGTGAACCCCAGGGGAACTATGGCTACACCTTC
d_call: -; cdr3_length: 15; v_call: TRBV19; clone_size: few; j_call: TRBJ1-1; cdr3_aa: CASSILDSRNTEAFF; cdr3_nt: TGTGCCAGTAGTATCCTGGACAGCCGGAACACTGAAGCTTTCTTT
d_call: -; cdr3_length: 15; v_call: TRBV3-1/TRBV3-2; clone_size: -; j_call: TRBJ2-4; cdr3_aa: CASSSHAGIGNIQYF; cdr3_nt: TGTGCCAGCAGCTCGCATGCGGGAATAGGGAACATTCAGTACTTC
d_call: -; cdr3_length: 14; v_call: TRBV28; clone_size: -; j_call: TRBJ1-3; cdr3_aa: CASSFPGDRNTIYF; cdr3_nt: TGTGCCAGCAGTTTCCCAGGGGATAGAAACACCATATATTTT
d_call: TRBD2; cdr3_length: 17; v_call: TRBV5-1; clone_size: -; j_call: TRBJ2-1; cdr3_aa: CASSFLAGVGRSNEQFF; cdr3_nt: TGCGCCAGCAGCTTCCTAGCGGGAGTCGGCCGGTCTAATGAGCAGTTCTTC
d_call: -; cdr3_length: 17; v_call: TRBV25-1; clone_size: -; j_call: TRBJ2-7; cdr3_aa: CASSDSLHWTSSYEQYF; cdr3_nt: TGTGCCAGCAGTGACTCGCTCCACTGGACGAGCTCCTACGAGCAGTACTTC
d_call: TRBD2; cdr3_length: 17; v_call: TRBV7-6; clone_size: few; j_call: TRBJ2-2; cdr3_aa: CASSLAPSGGANGELFF; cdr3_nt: TGTGCCAGCAGCTTAGCCCCAAGCGGGGGGGCAAACGGGGAGCTGTTTTTT
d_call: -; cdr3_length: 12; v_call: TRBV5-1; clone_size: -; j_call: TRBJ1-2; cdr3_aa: CASSRATYGYTF; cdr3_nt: TGCGCCAGCAGCAGGGCCACCTATGGCTACACCTTC
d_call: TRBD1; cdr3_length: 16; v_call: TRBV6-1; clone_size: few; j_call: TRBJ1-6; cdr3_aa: CASSEEGRGRGSPLHF; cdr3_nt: TGTGCCAGCAGTGAAGAGGGCAGGGGGCGTGGGTCACCCCTCCACTTT
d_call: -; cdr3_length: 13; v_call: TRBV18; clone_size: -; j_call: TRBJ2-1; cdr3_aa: CASSFTAANEQFF; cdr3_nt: TGTGCCAGCTCATTCACAGCCGCCAATGAGCAGTTCTTC
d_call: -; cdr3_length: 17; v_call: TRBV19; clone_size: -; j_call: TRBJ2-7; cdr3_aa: CASSIWPRPGGSLEQYF; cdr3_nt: TGTGCCAGTAGTATTTGGCCTCGGCCAGGGGGGTCTCTCGAGCAGTACTTC
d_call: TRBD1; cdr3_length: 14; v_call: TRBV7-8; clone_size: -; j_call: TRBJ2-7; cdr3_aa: CASSHRDRGYEQYF; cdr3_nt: TGTGCCAGCAGCCACCGGGACAGGGGCTACGAGCAGTACTTC
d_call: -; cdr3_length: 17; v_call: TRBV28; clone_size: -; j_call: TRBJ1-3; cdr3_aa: CASSLGGPVSGGNTIYF; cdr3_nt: TGTGCCAGCAGTTTAGGGGGGCCAGTCTCGGGCGGAAACACCATATATTTT
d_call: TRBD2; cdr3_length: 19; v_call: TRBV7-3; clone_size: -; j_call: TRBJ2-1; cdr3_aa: CASSLPLAGGPGDPNEQFF; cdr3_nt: TGTGCCAGCAGTCTACCCCTAGCGGGAGGCCCCGGAGACCCCAATGAGCAGTTCTTC
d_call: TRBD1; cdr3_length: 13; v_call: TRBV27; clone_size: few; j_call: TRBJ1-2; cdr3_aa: CASRRTGDYGYTF; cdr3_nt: TGTGCCAGCAGGCGGACAGGGGACTATGGCTACACCTTC
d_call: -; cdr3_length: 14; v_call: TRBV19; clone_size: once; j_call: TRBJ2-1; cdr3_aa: CASSPWDTLNEQFF; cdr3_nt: TGTGCCAGTAGTCCCTGGGACACTCTTAATGAGCAGTTCTTC
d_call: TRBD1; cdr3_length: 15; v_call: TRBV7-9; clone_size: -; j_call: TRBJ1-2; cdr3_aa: CASSLEDRGQLGYTF; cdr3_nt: TGTGCCAGCAGCTTAGAGGACAGGGGGCAGCTAGGCTACACCTTC
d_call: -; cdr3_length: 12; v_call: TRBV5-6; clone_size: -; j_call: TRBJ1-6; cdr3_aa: CASSSYNSPLHF; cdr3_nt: TGTGCCAGCAGCTCCTATAATTCACCCCTCCACTTT
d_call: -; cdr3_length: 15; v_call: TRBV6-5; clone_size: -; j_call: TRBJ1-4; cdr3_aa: CASGLRTVRHEKLFF; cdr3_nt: TGTGCCAGCGGCCTACGGACAGTTCGGCACGAAAAACTGTTTTTT
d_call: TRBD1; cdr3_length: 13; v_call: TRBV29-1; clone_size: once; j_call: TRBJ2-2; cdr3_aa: CSVDRGLTGELFF; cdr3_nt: TGCAGCGTTGACAGGGGGCTCACCGGGGAGCTGTTTTTT
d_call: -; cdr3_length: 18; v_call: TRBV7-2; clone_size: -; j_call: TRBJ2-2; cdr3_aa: CASSLVWVGGESTGELFF; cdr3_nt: TGTGCCAGCAGCTTAGTTTGGGTTGGGGGAGAGTCGACCGGGGAGCTGTTTTTT
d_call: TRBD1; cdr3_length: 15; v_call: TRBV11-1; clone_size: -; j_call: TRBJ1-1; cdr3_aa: CASTRTGGGDTEAFF; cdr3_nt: TGTGCCAGCACTAGGACAGGGGGAGGGGATACTGAAGCTTTCTTT
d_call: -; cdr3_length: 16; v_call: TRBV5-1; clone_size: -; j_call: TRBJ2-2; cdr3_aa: CASSLGGAHLTGELFF; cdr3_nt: TGCGCCAGCAGCTTGGGAGGGGCCCACCTCACCGGGGAGCTGTTTTTT
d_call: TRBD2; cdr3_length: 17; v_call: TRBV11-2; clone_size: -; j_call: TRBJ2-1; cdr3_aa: CASSLSLAGGPFHEQFF; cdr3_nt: TGTGCCAGCAGCCTCAGCCTAGCGGGAGGGCCTTTCCATGAGCAGTTCTTC
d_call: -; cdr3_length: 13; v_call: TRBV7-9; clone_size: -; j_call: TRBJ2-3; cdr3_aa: CASSLGGPDTQYF; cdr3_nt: TGTGCCAGCAGCCTAGGGGGTCCAGATACGCAGTATTTT
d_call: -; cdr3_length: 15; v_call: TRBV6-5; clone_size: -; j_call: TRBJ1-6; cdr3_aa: CASSSVGSGVSPLHF; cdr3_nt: TGTGCCAGCAGTTCCGTGGGCTCGGGGGTTTCACCCCTCCACTTT
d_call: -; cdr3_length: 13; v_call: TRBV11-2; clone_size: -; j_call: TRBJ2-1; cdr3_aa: CASSSARVAEQFF; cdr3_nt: TGTGCCAGCAGCTCCGCCCGGGTGGCTGAGCAGTTCTTC
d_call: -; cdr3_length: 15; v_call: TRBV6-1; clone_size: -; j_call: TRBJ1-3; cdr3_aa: CASSDTHGGGNTIYF; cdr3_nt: TGTGCCAGCAGTGATACCCACGGAGGTGGAAACACCATATATTTT
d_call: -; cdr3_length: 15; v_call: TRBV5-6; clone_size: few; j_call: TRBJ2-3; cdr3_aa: CASSFPPGDTDTQYF; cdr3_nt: TGTGCCAGCAGCTTCCCCCCGGGGGACACAGATACGCAGTATTTT
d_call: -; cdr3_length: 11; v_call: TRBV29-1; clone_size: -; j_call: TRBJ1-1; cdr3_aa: CSVWRSGVAFF; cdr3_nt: TGCAGCGTGTGGCGATCGGGAGTGGCTTTCTTT
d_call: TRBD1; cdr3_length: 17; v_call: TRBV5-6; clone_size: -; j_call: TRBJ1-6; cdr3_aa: CASSLGYDRGYDSPLHF; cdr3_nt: TGTGCCAGCAGCTTGGGGTATGACAGGGGTTATGATTCACCCCTCCACTTT